The T cell receptor beta chain described here comes from a study of shared clonotypes between healthy human individuals. V was pared by 7 bases and J by 7 bases, with 13 bases between. Germline V gene sequence: CDR1 SEHNR, CDR2 FQNEAQ (reference sequence). The CDR3 runs 13 residues. Sequenced by immunoSEQ multiplex PCR; TCRdb stores in-frame clones only, minus some. Of roughly 1,000,000 clones in the sample, around 78% were seen once. The sample was memory CD4+ T cells from PBMCs. Subset reported: CD45RA-negative fraction. The clonotype was recovered from a young man in good health. Some clones in this sample may be carry-over from other donors' samples. V and J are TRBV7-9 and TRBJ2-2; D gene uncertain. The CDR3 reads CASTSPPGGELFF. CDR3 nucleotide sequence: TGTGCCAGCACCTCCCCACCGGGCGGGGAGCTGTTTTTT.